This T cell receptor beta chain appears in the sequencing data of a study of control samples from healthy donors and cancer patients. The protocol was immunoSEQ multiplex PCR, while the TCRdb copy is restricted to in-frame clones and leaves out a portion. The top ten clones hold 1.5% to 2% of a sample with about 130,000 clones, under 95% of them seen once. Trimming pared 3 bases from V and 1 base from J, leaving 9 bases between. This CDR3 is 14 amino acids long. CDR1 KGHSH and CDR2 LQKENI come from the germline V gene. The clonotype comes from a man in his forties or fifties with head and neck cancer. V gene TRBV18 combines with J gene TRBJ1-1, with D unclear. The sample was PBMCs. CDR3 protein: CASSPLSKNTEAFF. The DNA of the CDR3 is TGTGCCAGCTCACCGTTATCAAAGAACACTGAAGCTTTCTTT.